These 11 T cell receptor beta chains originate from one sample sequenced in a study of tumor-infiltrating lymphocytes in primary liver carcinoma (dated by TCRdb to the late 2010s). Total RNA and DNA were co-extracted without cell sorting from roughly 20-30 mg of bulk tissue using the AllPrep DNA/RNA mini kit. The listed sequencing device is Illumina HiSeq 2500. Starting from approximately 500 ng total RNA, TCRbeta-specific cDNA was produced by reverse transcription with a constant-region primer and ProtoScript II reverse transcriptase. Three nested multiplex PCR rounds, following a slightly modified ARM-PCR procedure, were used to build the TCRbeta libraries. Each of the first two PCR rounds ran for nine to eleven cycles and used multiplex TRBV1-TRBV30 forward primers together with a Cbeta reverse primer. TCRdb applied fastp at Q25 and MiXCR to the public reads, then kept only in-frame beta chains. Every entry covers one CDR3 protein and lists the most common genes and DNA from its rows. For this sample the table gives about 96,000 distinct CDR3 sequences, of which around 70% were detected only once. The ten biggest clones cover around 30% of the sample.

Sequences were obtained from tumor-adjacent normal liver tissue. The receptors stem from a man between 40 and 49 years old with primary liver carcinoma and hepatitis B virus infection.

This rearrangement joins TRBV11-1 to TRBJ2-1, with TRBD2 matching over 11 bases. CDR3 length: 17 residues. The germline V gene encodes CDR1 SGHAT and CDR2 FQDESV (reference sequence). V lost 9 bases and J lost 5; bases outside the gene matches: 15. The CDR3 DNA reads TGTGCCAGTACCCTGGAACTAGCGGGAGAAGTTGACAATGAGCAGTTCTTC. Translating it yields CASTLELAGEVDNEQFF.

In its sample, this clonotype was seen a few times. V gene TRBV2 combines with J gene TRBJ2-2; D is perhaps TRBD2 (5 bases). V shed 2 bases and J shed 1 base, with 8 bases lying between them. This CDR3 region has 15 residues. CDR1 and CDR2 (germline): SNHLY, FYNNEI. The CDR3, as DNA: TGTGCCAGCAGTGAATACAGCGGGAACACCGGGGAGCTGTTTTTT. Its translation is CASSEYSGNTGELFF.

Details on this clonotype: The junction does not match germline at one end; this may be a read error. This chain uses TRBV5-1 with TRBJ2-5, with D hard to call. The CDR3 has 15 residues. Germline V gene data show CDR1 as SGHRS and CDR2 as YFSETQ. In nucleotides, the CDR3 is TGCGCCAGCAGCTTGGCCCAGACTTCCCAAAAGACCCAGTACTTC. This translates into CASSLAQTSQKTQYF.

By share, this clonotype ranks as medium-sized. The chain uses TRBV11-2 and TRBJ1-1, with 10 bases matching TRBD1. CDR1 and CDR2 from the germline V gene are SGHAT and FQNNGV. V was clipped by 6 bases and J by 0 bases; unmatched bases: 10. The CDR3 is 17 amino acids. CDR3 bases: TGTGCCAGCAGGCACAACCGGGACAGGGGAATGAACACTGAAGCTTTCTTT. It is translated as CASRHNRDRGMNTEAFF.

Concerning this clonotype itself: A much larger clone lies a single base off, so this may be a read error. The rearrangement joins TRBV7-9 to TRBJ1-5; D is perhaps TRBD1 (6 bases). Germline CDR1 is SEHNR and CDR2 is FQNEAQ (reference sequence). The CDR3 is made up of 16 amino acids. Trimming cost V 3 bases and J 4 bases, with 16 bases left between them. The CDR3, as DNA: TGTGCCAGCAGCTTTCCGGACATGGGGGCGAATCAGCCCCAGCATTTT. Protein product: CASSFPDMGANQPQHF.

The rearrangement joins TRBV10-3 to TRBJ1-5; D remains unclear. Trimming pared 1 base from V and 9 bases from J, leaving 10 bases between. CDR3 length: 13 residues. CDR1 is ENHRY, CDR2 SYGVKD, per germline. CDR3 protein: CAISECTEGPQHF. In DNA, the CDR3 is TGTGCCATCAGTGAGTGCACGGAAGGGCCCCAGCATTTT.

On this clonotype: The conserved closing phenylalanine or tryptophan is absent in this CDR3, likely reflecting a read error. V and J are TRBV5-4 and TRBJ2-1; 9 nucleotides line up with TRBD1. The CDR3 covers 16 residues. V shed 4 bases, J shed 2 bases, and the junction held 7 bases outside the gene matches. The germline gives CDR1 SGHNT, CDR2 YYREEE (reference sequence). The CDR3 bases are TGTGCCAGCAGCCGACAGGGGGGAGTTGCCTACAATGAGCAGTTCCCC. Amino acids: CASSRQGGVAYNEQFP.

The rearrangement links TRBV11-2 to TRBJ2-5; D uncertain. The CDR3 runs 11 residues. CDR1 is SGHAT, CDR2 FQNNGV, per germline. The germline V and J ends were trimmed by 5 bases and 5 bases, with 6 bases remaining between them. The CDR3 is CASSIRETQYF. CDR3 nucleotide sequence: TGTGCCAGCAGCATACGGGAGACCCAGTACTTC. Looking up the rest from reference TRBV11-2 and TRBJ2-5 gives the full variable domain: EAGVAQSPRYKIIEKRQSVAFWCNPISGHATLYWYQQILGQGPKLLIQFQNNGVVDDSQLPKDRFSAERLKGVDSTLKIQPAKLEDSAVYLCASSIRETQYFGPGTRLLVL.

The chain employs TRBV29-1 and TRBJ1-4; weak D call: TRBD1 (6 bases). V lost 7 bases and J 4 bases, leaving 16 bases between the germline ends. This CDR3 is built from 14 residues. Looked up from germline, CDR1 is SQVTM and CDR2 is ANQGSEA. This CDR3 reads CSARGMGSNEKLFF. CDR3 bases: TGCAGCGCCAGGGGTATGGGGAGTAATGAAAAACTGTTTTTT.

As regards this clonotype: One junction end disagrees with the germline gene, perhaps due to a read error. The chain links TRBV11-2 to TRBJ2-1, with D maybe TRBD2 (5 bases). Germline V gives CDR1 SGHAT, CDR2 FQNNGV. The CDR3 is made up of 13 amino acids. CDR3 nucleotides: TGTGCAAGCAGTATAGAGGTGGGAGCTGAGCAGTTCTTC. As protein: CASSIEVGAEQFF.

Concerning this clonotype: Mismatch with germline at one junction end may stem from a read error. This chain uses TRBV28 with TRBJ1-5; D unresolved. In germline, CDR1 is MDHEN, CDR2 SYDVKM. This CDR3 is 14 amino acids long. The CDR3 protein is CASSPQMGNQLQHF. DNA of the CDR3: TGTGCCAGCAGTCCCCAAATGGGGAATCAGCTCCAGCATTTT.